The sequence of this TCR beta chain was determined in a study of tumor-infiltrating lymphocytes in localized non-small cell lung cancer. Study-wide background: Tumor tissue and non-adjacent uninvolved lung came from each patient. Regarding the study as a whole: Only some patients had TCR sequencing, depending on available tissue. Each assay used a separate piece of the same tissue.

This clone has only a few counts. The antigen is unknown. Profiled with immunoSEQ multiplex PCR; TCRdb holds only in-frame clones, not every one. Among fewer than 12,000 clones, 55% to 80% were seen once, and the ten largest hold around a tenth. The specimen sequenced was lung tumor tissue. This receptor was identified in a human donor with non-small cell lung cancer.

CDR3 DNA sequence: TGTGCCAGCAGTTGGGACAGGAAGAACACTGAAGCTTTCTTT. Translated: CASSWDRKNTEAFF. This chain uses TRBV6-5 with TRBJ1-1; TRBD1 matches at 8 bases. This CDR3 has 14 amino acids. The germline V gene has CDR1 MNHEY and CDR2 SVGAGI. Trimming took 4 bases from V and 1 from J; bases not matched to a gene: 2.